This is a list of T cell receptor beta chains from one sample in a study of Ad26.COV2.S vaccination and SARS-CoV-2 variants. Method: immunoSEQ multiplex PCR; TCRdb's copy keeps in-frame clones and lacks some. There are 350,000 to 500,000 clones in the sample; over 75% occur only once, and about 4% lies in the top ten. Sequenced here: peripheral blood, sampled in a trial of Ad26.COV2.S vaccine versus placebo. The source of these receptors is a person between 18 and 65 years old who received the Ad26.COV2.S COVID-19 vaccine or a placebo. The CDR3 runs from the conserved cysteine through the conserved F or W. D genes are given only for firm matches. Size is omitted from some rows. Given values are once, few, many or a class for expanded clones.

v_call	clone_size	d_call	cdr3_length	j_call	cdr3_aa	cdr3_nt
TRBV25-1	.	.	15	TRBJ2-3	CASSESGYFEDTQYF	TGTGCCAGCAGTGAATCGGGCTATTTCGAAGATACGCAGTATTTT
TRBV4-1	.	.	13	TRBJ2-1	CASRGIGYNEQFF	TGCGCCAGCAGAGGGATAGGGTACAATGAGCAGTTCTTC
TRBV11-1	once	.	15	TRBJ1-4	CASSLDGHHNEKLFF	TGTGCCAGCAGCTTAGATGGACACCATAATGAAAAACTGTTTTTT
TRBV4-1	.	.	14	TRBJ1-2	CASSQTEVSYGYTF	TGCGCCAGCAGCCAAACGGAGGTGTCCTATGGCTACACCTTC
TRBV6-2/TRBV6-3	.	TRBD1	14	TRBJ2-7	CASSWDRSGSEQYF	TGTGCCAGCAGTTGGGACAGGTCTGGTAGCGAGCAGTACTTC
TRBV5-5	.	.	16	TRBJ2-7	CASSAYFPWTVYEQYF	TGTGCCAGCAGCGCCTATTTCCCCTGGACGGTCTACGAGCAGTACTTC
TRBV5-5	.	TRBD1	14	TRBJ1-1	CASSLGDRDTEAFF	TGTGCCAGCAGCTTGGGGGACAGGGACACTGAAGCTTTCTTT
TRBV9	.	.	14	TRBJ2-1	CASSESTSYNEQFF	TGTGCCAGCAGCGAAAGTACCTCCTACAATGAGCAGTTCTTC
TRBV30	.	TRBD2	15	TRBJ2-1	CAWRQRGYSYNEQFF	TGTGCCTGGAGGCAGCGGGGCTACTCCTACAATGAGCAGTTCTTC
TRBV18	.	.	14	TRBJ1-2	CASSPIGLGGGYTF	TGTGCCAGCTCACCAATCGGTTTGGGCGGTGGCTACACCTTC
TRBV5-1	.	TRBD2	17	TRBJ2-5	CASRALAGGPGEETQYF	TGCGCCAGCAGAGCACTAGCGGGGGGGCCCGGGGAAGAGACCCAGTACTTC
TRBV12-3/TRBV12-4	.	.	11	TRBJ2-5	CASRNRETQYF	TGTGCCAGCCGTAACCGAGAGACCCAGTACTTC
TRBV30	.	TRBD1	13	TRBJ1-1	CAWRRTGNTEAFF	TGTGCCTGGAGACGGACAGGGAACACTGAAGCTTTCTTT
TRBV3-1/TRBV3-2	.	TRBD1	12	TRBJ2-7	CASESGGYEQYF	TGTGCCAGCGAGTCAGGGGGCTACGAGCAGTACTTC
TRBV27	.	TRBD1	15	TRBJ1-2	CASSLGQGAGYGYTF	TGTGCCAGCAGTTTGGGACAGGGGGCGGGGTATGGCTACACCTTC
TRBV18	.	.	14	TRBJ2-7	CASSPTGIPYEQYF	TGTGCCAGCTCACCTACAGGGATCCCCTACGAGCAGTACTTC
TRBV6-5	.	.	13	TRBJ1-5	CASIGTGNQPQHF	TGTGCCAGCATAGGTACGGGTAATCAGCCCCAGCATTTT
TRBV6-1	once	.	16	TRBJ2-3	CASSEKLVRIQDTQYF	TGTGCCAGCAGTGAGAAACTAGTTCGGATACAGGATACGCAGTATTTT
TRBV19	.	.	14	TRBJ1-2	CASSIRAPSGGYTF	TGTGCCAGTAGTATCCGGGCACCCTCCGGTGGCTACACCTTC
TRBV6-5	.	TRBD1	15	TRBJ1-2	CASSYVRRQGAGYTF	TGTGCCAGCAGTTACGTACGGCGTCAGGGGGCTGGCTACACCTTC
TRBV15	.	.	15	TRBJ2-1	CATISRGSLYNEQFF	TGTGCCACCATCTCACGGGGGAGCTTATACAATGAGCAGTTCTTC
TRBV10-3	.	TRBD2	11	TRBJ2-3	CAISGTGGQYF	TGTGCCATCAGTGGGACGGGGGGGCAGTATTTT
TRBV11-2	.	TRBD2	16	TRBJ2-2	CASSLAGGGRTGELFF	TGTGCCAGCAGCTTAGCCGGCGGCGGGAGGACCGGGGAGCTGTTTTTT
TRBV4-2	.	.	13	TRBJ2-7	CASSQHIRYEQYF	TGTGCCAGCAGCCAACACATCCGCTACGAGCAGTACTTC
TRBV28	.	TRBD1	15	TRBJ2-5	CASSFPRTGRETQYF	TGTGCCAGCAGTTTCCCTAGGACAGGGCGGGAGACCCAGTACTTC
TRBV5-1	few	.	16	TRBJ1-2	CASSSNSQDNPYGYTF	TGCGCCAGCAGCTCGAACTCTCAGGATAATCCGTATGGCTACACCTTC